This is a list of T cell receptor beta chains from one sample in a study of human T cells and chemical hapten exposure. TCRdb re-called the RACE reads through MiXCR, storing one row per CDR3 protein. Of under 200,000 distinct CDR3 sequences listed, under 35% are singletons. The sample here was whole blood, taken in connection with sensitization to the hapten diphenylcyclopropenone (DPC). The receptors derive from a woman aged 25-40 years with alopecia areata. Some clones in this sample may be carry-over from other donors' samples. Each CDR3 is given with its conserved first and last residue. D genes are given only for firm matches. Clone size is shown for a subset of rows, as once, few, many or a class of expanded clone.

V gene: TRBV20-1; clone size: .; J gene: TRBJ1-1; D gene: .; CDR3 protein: CSAREGQFTEAFF; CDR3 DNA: TGCAGTGCTAGAGAAGGACAGTTCACTGAAGCTTTCTTT
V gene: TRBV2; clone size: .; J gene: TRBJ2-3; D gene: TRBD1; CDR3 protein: CASKPTGAGTDTQYF; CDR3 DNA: TGTGCCAGCAAACCGACAGGGGCCGGCACAGATACGCAGTATTTT
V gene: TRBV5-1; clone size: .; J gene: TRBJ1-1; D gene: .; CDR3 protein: CASSLSSAKTQSEAFF; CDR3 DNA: TGCGCCAGCAGCTTGTCCAGCGCTAAAACCCAATCTGAAGCTTTCTTT
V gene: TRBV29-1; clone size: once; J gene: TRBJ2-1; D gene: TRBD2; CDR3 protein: CSVAGGSYNEQFF; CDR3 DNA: TGCAGCGTTGCGGGGGGGTCCTACAATGAGCAGTTCTTC
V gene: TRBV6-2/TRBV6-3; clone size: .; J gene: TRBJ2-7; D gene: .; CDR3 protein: CASEQSYEQYF; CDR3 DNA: TGTGCCAGCGAACAATCCTACGAGCAGTACTTC
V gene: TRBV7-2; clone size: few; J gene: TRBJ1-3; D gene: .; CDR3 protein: CASSLGSAGNTIYF; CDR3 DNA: TGTGCCAGCAGCTTAGGCAGTGCTGGAAACACCATATATTTT
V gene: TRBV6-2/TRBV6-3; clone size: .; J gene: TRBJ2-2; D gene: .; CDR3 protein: CAAEVETGELFF; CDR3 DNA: TGTGCCGCCGAGGTGGAGACCGGGGAGCTGTTTTTT
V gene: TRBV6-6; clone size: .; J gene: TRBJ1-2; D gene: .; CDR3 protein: CASSYNVQGYTF; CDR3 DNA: TGTGCCAGCAGTTATAACGTCCAGGGCTACACCTTC
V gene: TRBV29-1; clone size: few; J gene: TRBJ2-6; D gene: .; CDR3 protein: CSVERSSGANVLTF; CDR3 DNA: TGCAGCGTTGAGAGGAGTTCTGGGGCCAACGTCCTGACTTTC
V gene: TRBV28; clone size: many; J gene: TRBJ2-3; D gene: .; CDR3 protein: CASSFTGVYTQYF; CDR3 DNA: TGTGCCAGCAGTTTCACCGGGGTTTATACGCAGTATTTT
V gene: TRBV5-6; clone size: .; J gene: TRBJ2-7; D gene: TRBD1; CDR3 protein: CASSLGQAIWEQYF; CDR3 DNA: TGTGCCAGCAGTCTGGGACAGGCGATTTGGGAGCAGTACTTC
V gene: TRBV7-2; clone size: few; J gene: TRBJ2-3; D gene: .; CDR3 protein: CASSLVWGSTDTQYF; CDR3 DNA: TGTGCCAGCAGCTTAGTTTGGGGGAGCACAGATACGCAGTATTTT
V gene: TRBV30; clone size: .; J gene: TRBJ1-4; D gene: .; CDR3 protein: CAWTFGGGNEKLFF; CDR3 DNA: TGTGCCTGGACTTTTGGAGGGGGTAATGAAAAACTGTTTTTT
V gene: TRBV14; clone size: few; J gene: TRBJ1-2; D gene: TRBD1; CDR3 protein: CASSPIRDRGPANYGYTF; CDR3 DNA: TGTGCCAGCAGTCCCATCCGGGACAGGGGGCCTGCTAACTATGGCTACACCTTC
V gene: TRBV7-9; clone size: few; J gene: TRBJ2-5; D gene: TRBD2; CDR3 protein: CATGLAGEETQYF; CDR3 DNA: TGTGCCACGGGACTAGCGGGGGAAGAGACCCAGTACTTC
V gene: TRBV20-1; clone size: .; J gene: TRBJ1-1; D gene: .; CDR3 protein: CSAPEAFF; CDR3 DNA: TGCAGTGCCCCTGAAGCTTTCTTT
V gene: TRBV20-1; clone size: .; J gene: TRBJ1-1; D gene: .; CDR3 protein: CSASKGGTEAFF; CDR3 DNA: TGCAGTGCTAGTAAGGGAGGCACTGAAGCTTTCTTT
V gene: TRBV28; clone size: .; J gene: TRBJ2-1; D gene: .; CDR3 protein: CASKGGHNEQFF; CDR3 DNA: TGTGCCAGCAAAGGGGGTCACAATGAGCAGTTCTTC
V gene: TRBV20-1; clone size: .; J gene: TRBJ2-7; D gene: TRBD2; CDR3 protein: CSASISGRAGNYEQYF; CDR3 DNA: TGCAGTGCTAGTATCAGCGGGAGGGCCGGTAACTACGAGCAGTACTTC
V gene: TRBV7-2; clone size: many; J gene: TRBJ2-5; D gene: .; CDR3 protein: CASSLELSTQYF; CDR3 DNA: TGTGCCAGCAGCTTGGAGCTTTCGACCCAGTACTTC
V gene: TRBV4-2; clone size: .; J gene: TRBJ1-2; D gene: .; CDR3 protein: CASSQGGRERHYSYTF; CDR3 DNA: TGTGCCAGCAGCCAAGGAGGGCGGGAGCGTCACTATAGCTACACCTTC
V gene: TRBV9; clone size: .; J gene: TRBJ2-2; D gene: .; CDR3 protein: CASSVWGSNTGELFF; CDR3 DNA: TGTGCCAGCAGCGTATGGGGTTCAAACACCGGGGAGCTGTTTTTT